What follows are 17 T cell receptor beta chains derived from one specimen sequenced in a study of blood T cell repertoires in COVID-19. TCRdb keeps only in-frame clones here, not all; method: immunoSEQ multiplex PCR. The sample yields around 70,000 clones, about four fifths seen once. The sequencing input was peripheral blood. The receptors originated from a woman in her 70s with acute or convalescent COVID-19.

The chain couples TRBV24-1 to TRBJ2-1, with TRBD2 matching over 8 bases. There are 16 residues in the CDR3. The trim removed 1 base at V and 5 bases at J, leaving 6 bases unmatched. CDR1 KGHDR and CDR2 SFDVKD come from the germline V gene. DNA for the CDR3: TGTGCCACCAGTGATTTTGAAGCTAGCGGGCACAATGAGCAGTTCTTC. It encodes CATSDFEASGHNEQFF.

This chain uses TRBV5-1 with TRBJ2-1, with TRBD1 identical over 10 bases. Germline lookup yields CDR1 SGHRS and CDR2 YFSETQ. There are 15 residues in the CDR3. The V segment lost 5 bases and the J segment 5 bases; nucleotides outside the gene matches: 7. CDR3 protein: CASRLPGQGNNEQFF. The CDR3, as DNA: TGCGCCAGCAGGCTACCGGGACAGGGGAACAATGAGCAGTTCTTC. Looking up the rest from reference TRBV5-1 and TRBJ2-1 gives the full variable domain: KAGVTQTPRYLIKTRGQQVTLSCSPISGHRSVSWYQQTPGQGLQFLFEYFSETQRNKGNFPGRFSGRQFSNSRSEMNVSTLELGDSALYLCASRLPGQGNNEQFFGPGTRLTVL.

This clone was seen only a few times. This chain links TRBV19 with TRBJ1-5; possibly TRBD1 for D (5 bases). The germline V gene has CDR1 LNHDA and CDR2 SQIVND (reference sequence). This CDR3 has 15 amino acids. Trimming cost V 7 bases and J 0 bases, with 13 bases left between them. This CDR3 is CASKMGDYSNQPQHF. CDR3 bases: TGTGCCAGTAAGATGGGGGACTATAGCAATCAGCCCCAGCATTTT. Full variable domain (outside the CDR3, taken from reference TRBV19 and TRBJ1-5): DGGITQSPKYLFRKEGQNVTLSCEQNLNHDAMYWYRQDPGQGLRLIYYSQIVNDFQKGDIAEGYSVSREKKESFPLTVTSAQKNPTAFYLCASKMGDYSNQPQHFGDGTRLSIL.

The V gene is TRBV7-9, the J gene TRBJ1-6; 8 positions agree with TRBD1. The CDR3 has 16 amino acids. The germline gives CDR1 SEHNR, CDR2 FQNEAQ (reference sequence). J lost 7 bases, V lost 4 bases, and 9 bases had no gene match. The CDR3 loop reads CASSSMGRGQNSPLHF. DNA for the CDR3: TGTGCCAGCAGCTCCATGGGCAGGGGGCAGAATTCACCCCTCCACTTT.

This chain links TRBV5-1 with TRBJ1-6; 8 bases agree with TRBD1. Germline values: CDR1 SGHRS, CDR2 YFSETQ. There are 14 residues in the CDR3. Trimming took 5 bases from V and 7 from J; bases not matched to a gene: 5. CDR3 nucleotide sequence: TGCGCCAGCAGGAGGCAGGGGGCCAATTCACCCCTCCACTTT. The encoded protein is CASRRQGANSPLHF.

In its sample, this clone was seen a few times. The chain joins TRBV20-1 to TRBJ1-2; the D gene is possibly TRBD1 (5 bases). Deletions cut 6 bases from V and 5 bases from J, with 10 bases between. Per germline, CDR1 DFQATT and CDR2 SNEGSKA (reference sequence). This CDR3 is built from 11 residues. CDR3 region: CSAPQGYGYTF. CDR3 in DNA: TGCAGTGCACCGCAGGGATATGGCTACACCTTC.

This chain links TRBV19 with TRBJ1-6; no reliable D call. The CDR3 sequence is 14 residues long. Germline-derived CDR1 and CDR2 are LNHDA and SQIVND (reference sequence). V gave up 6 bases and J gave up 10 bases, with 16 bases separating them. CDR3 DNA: TGTGCCAGTAGCTCGGAGATGGTTCCCTCACCCCTCCACTTT. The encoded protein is CASSSEMVPSPLHF.

CDR3 nucleotide sequence: TGTGCCAGCAGCCAAGGGTCGTCCGGTAATCAGCCCCAGCATTTT. Its translation: CASSQGSSGNQPQHF. The rearrangement uses TRBV4-2 and TRBJ1-5; no firm D call. V dropped 1 base and J dropped 4 bases, with 11 bases sitting between them. CDR1 and CDR2 from the germline V gene are LGHNA and YNFKEQ. CDR3 length equals 15 residues.

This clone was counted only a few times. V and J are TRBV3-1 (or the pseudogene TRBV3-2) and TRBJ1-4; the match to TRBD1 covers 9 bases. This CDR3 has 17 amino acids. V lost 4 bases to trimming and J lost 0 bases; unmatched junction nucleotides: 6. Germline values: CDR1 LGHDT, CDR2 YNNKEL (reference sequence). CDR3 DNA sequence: TGTGCCAGCAGCCCTACAGGGGGCTTTGCAACTAATGAAAAACTGTTTTTT. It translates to CASSPTGGFATNEKLFF.

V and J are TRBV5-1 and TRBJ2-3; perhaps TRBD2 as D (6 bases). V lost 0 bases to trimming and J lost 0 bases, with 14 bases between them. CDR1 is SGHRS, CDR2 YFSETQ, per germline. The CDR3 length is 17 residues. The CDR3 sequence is CASSLVPLATSTDTQYF. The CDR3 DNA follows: TGCGCCAGCAGCTTGGTCCCCCTAGCGACTAGCACAGATACGCAGTATTTT.

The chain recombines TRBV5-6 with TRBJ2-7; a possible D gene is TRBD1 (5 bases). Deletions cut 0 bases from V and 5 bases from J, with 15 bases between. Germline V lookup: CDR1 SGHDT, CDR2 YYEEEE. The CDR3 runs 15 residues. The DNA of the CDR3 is TGTGCCAGCAGCTTGGTGTCAGGGTCACTCGACGAGCAGTACTTC. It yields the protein CASSLVSGSLDEQYF.

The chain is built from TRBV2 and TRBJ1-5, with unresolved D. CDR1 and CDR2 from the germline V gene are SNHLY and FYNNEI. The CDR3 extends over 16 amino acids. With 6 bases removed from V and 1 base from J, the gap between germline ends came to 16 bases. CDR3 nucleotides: TGTGCCAGCAGCCCGAGAGTTTTCCTCAGCAATCAGCCCCAGCATTTT. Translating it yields CASSPRVFLSNQPQHF.

CDR3 amino acids: CASRRDSYGYTF. The CDR3 DNA reads as TGTGCCAGCAGGCGGGACAGCTATGGCTACACCTTC. V and J are TRBV6-5 and TRBJ1-2, with 7 bases aligning to TRBD1. After removal of 6 bases from V and 4 bases from J, the junction contained 2 bases not matched to a gene. Looked up from germline, CDR1 is MNHEY and CDR2 is SVGAGI. CDR3 size: 12 residues.

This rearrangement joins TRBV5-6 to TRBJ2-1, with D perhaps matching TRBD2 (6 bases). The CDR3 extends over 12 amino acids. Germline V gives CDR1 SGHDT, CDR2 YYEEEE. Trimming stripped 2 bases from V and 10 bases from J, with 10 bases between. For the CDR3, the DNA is TGTGCCAGCAGCTTTGGGACTTCCGAGCAGTTCTTC. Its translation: CASSFGTSEQFF.

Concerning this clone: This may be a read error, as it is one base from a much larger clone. DNA of the CDR3: TGTGCCATCAGTGACACCTACGAGCAGTACTTC. Protein sequence: CAISDTYEQYF. The rearrangement uses TRBV10-3 and TRBJ2-7; unclear D gene. The CDR3 is 11 residues long. Germline V CDR1 and CDR2: ENHRY, SYGVKD. Trimming cost V 3 bases and J 2 bases, with 2 bases left between them.

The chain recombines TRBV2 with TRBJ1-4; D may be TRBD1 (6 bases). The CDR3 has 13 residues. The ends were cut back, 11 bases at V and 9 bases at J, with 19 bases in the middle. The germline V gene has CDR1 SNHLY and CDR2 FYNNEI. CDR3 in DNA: TGTGCCCTCCAAGATGAGGGGGGGAAAAAACTGTTTTTT. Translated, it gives CALQDEGGKKLFF. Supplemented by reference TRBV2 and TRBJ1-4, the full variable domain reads EPEVTQTPSHQVTQMGQEVILRCVPISNHLYFYWYRQILGQKVEFLVSFYNNEISEKSEIFDDQFSVERPDGSNFTLKIRSTKLEDSAMYFCALQDEGGKKLFFGSGTQLSVL.

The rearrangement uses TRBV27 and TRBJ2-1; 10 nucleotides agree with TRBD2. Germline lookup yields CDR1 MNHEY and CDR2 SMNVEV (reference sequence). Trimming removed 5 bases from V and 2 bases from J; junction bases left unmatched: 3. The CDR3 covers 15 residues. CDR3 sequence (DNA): TGTGCCAGCAGTCCCACTAGCGGGGCCTACAATGAGCAGTTCTTC. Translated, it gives CASSPTSGAYNEQFF.